These T cell receptor beta chains were read from a single sample in a study of identifying expanded T cells in peripheral blood. Some clones are missing from TCRdb's copy, which holds only in-frame ones; the method was immunoSEQ multiplex PCR. The sample has more than 95,000 clones, around four fifths seen once. The sample taken for sequencing was blood. The receptors derive from a person between 18 and 69 years old in good health. Each CDR3 is given with its conserved first and last residue. The D gene is left open where the match is weak. Only part of the rows carry a size: once, few, many, or a class if the clone is expanded.

D,size,J,V,CDR3,DNA
TRBD1,.,TRBJ1-2,TRBV4-1,CASSPEAGTGDNYGYTF,TGCGCCAGCAGCCCCGAAGCGGGGACAGGGGATAACTATGGCTACACCTTC
.,.,TRBJ1-6,TRBV5-1,CASSLGEPVTNSPLHF,TGCGCCAGCAGCTTGGGGGAGCCAGTGACGAATTCACCCCTCCACTTT
TRBD1,once,TRBJ1-1,TRBV29-1,CSVALTGGKTEAFF,TGCAGCGTTGCCCTGACAGGGGGGAAAACTGAAGCTTTCTTT
TRBD1,few,TRBJ1-2,TRBV2,CASIRQGSYGYTF,TGTGCCAGCATACGACAGGGGAGCTATGGCTACACCTTC
TRBD2,.,TRBJ2-2,TRBV2,CARTGLAGAGELFF,TGTGCCAGAACGGGACTAGCGGGGGCCGGGGAGCTGTTTTTT
.,.,TRBJ1-1,TRBV21-1,CASSKQKTLQNTEAFF,TGTGCCAGCAGCAAACAGAAAACTCTTCAGAACACTGAAGCTTTCTTT
TRBD1,.,TRBJ1-2,TRBV6-6,CASRETVGQGVVGYTF,TGTGCCAGCAGGGAAACAGTTGGACAGGGGGTTGTTGGCTACACCTTC
.,.,TRBJ2-7,TRBV5-1,CASQLLPGAREQYF,TGCGCCAGCCAGCTTCTGCCGGGGGCGCGGGAGCAGTACTTC
.,.,TRBJ2-1,TRBV6-1,CAAARGSVSYNEQFF,TGTGCCGCGGCCAGGGGCTCGGTATCCTACAATGAGCAGTTCTTC
.,once,TRBJ1-1,TRBV6-4,CASSDRTNTEAFF,TGTGCCAGCAGTGACAGGACAAACACTGAAGCTTTCTTT
.,.,TRBJ1-2,TRBV14,CASSQDVAGQGYTF,TGTGCCAGCAGCCAAGATGTGGCAGGGCAGGGCTACACCTTC
.,.,TRBJ1-2,TRBV9,CASSASLQGNYGYTF,TGTGCCAGCAGCGCATCCCTACAGGGTAATTATGGCTACACCTTC
.,few,TRBJ1-1,TRBV7-2,CASSPLGYGEAFF,TGTGCCAGCAGCCCCCTCGGGTATGGTGAAGCTTTCTTT
TRBD1,once,TRBJ2-6,TRBV29-1,CSAHSRDRDSGANVLTF,TGCAGCGCCCACTCGCGGGACAGGGACTCTGGGGCCAACGTCCTGACTTTC
.,.,TRBJ1-1,TRBV6-5,CASSYRTEAFF,TGTGCCAGCAGTTACAGAACTGAAGCTTTCTTT
TRBD1,.,TRBJ1-1,TRBV6-5,CASRRQGRNTEAFF,TGTGCCAGCAGAAGACAGGGGAGGAACACTGAAGCTTTCTTT
TRBD1,.,TRBJ1-1,TRBV2,CASPKDRDLTEAFF,TGTGCCAGTCCCAAGGACAGGGACCTCACTGAAGCTTTCTTT
.,.,TRBJ1-2,TRBV7-9,CASSSKPGQNYGYTF,TGTGCCAGCAGCTCTAAGCCCGGACAGAACTATGGCTACACCTTC
.,.,TRBJ1-4,TRBV7-8,CASSRGAEEKLFF,TGTGCCAGCAGCCGGGGAGCCGAGGAAAAACTGTTTTTT
.,.,TRBJ1-1,TRBV27,CASMVWQGRAEAFF,TGTGCCAGCATGGTATGGCAGGGTAGGGCTGAAGCTTTCTTT
.,.,TRBJ1-1,TRBV2,CASIQETTEAFF,TGTGCCAGTATCCAGGAAACCACTGAAGCTTTCTTT
.,once,TRBJ1-4,TRBV18,CASRQREKGKLFF,TGTGCCAGCCGGCAACGTGAAAAGGGCAAACTGTTTTTT
.,.,TRBJ1-6,TRBV5-1,CASSPRGANNSPLHF,TGCGCCAGCAGCCCCAGAGGGGCTAATAATTCACCCCTCCACTTT
.,once,TRBJ2-4,TRBV7-9,CASSLAGSPQNIQYF,TGTGCCAGCAGCTTAGCCGGGTCTCCTCAAAACATTCAGTACTTC
.,.,TRBJ1-3,TRBV30,CAWSLTWGAGNTIYF,TGTGCCTGGAGTCTTACATGGGGGGCAGGAAACACCATATATTTT
.,.,TRBJ1-5,TRBV6-1,CASRGSRYQPQHF,TGTGCCAGCAGGGGATCTAGGTATCAGCCCCAGCATTTT
TRBD1,.,TRBJ1-2,TRBV27,CASSSAYRGNYGYTF,TGTGCCAGCAGTTCCGCGTACAGGGGGAACTATGGCTACACCTTC
TRBD2,once,TRBJ2-1,TRBV18,CASSPGGGDEQFF,TGTGCCAGCTCACCCGGGGGGGGCGATGAGCAGTTCTTC
TRBD1,.,TRBJ1-1,TRBV19,CASSTRQQGKQAFF,TGTGCCAGTAGTACTCGGCAACAGGGGAAACAAGCTTTCTTT
.,.,TRBJ1-2,TRBV30,CAWSVGQAVGYTF,TGTGCCTGGAGTGTAGGGCAGGCGGTCGGCTACACCTTC
.,.,TRBJ1-1,TRBV10-3,CATRGPANTEAFF,TGTGCCACCAGGGGTCCCGCGAACACTGAAGCTTTCTTT
TRBD1,.,TRBJ1-5,TRBV2,CASSERRGLGTAGNQPQHF,TGTGCCAGCAGTGAAAGAAGGGGACTCGGGACAGCCGGCAATCAGCCCCAGCATTTT
.,.,TRBJ1-1,TRBV29-1,CSVESKGPPDTEAFF,TGCAGCGTTGAGAGCAAGGGGCCCCCGGACACTGAAGCTTTCTTT
.,.,TRBJ1-4,TRBV6-1,CASMVGATNEKLFF,TGTGCCAGCATGGTCGGAGCAACTAATGAAAAACTGTTTTTT
TRBD2,few,TRBJ2-3,TRBV4-3,CASSQDVERGTGYTQYF,TGCGCCAGCAGCCAAGATGTCGAGCGGGGCACGGGATATACGCAGTATTTT
.,once,TRBJ2-4,TRBV5-1,CASSLMNRETSRDF,TGCGCCAGCAGCTTGATGAACAGGGAGACCAGTCGGGACTTC
.,.,TRBJ1-1,TRBV18,CASSPFWTLSEAFF,TGTGCCAGCTCACCATTTTGGACGCTGAGTGAAGCTTTCTTT
TRBD1,.,TRBJ1-3,TRBV15,CATSSGDRAGNTIYF,TGTGCCACCAGCAGCGGGGACAGGGCTGGAAACACCATATATTTT
.,.,TRBJ1-1,TRBV10-3,CAISDFKGGTEAFF,TGTGCCATCAGTGACTTTAAGGGGGGCACTGAAGCTTTCTTT
.,.,TRBJ2-7,TRBV18,CASSKGDISYEQYF,TGTGCCAGCTCAAAGGGGGACATTTCCTACGAGCAGTACTTC